This note documents a single T cell receptor (beta chain) sequence. The clone's antigen remains unknown. The input lacks base qualities; no much larger clone sits a single base away. This sample was taken from a study of Ad26.COV2.S vaccination and SARS-CoV-2 variants (dated by TCRdb to 2020 to 2023). As for the study more broadly: Vaccine-arm donors were drawn from COV1001, a multicentre, randomized, double-blind, placebo-controlled phase I-IIa trial of Ad26.COV2.S in healthy adults. Investigators remained blinded to trial group allocation during experiments and outcome assessment. Ad26.COV2.S was administered intramuscularly at 5 x 10^10 or 1 x 10^11 viral particles, either as a single shot or as two shots given 56 days apart. The TCR-sequenced set comprised approximately 30 samples: some 20 Ad26.COV2.S vaccine recipients, 5 placebo recipients and 8 SARS-CoV-2 convalescent individuals. Trial participants were randomized into five groups of five, in which low-dose or high-dose Ad26.COV2.S was given once or twice, or placebo was given on both occasions. TCRbeta repertoire sequencing was used to assess the specificity and breadth of SARS-CoV-2-reactive T cell receptors after Ad26.COV2.S vaccination. Findings and caveats that apply to the study as a whole: Vaccine and placebo recipients had similar non-spike TCR breadth, a finding consistent with the vaccine containing only spike. Comparing responses between vaccine doses or regimens was not something the study was powered to do. The authors noted that the TCR breadth and depth analyses may have underestimated total T cell responses. Compared with placebo recipients, Ad26.COV2.S recipients showed higher spike-specific TCR breadth (P = 0.0014). After vaccination, spike-specific CD8+ and CD4+ T cell responses were reported to show substantial breadth.

TCRbeta CDR3 regions were sequenced with the immunoSEQ Assay. After extraction, genomic DNA underwent amplification by bias-controlled multiplex PCR, followed by high-throughput sequencing. For the original study's pipeline: Collapsing and filtering of sequences were performed to quantify the absolute abundance of each unique TCRbeta CDR3 region. T cell fraction was estimated by normalization of TCRbeta template counts to usable DNA, with usable DNA being measured through amplification of reference genes present in all nucleated cells. Repertoire TCRs were annotated as SARS-CoV-2-specific when V gene, CDR3 amino acid sequence and J gene were exactly matched to a known reactive TCR set. The reference SARS-CoV-2 TCR set was derived from MIRA and filtered for enrichment in COVID-19-positive ImmuneCODE repertoires, a step that removed public or cross-reactive TCRs. Drawing on the MIRA antigens, annotated TCRs were analysed further at the level of specific ORF or position within ORF. Breadth was defined as the number of annotated unique rearrangements divided by the total number of unique productive rearrangements, and depth was defined as the summed frequency of the annotated unique rearrangements. Two-sided Wilcoxon rank-sum tests were applied when comparing TCR breadth between groups. What TCRdb holds here is the immuneACCESS table cut down to in-frame rearrangements. Part of the clones is not present; checked against another copy, under half of the missing clones reflect an unresolved V gene, and the others are unexplained. V, J and clone size were drawn from that table, and D and trimming were deduced from the DNA. The sample table records about 370,000 clones; around 89% of these occur just once. 1.9% of the sample goes to the ten largest clones.

Including cysteine and phenylalanine, the CDR3 has 14 amino acids. Kept here is only the CDR3 DNA, which spans 42 bases and is read in frame from base 1. The germline V gene (reference sequence) gives CDR1 as LGHDT and CDR2 as YNNKEL. V and J are trimmed by 8 bases and 11 bases, and the gene matches miss 15 bases of the junction. Interpreted using the paper, the treatment or condition label stands for: 19 received Ad26.COV2.S at low or high dose, single or two shots; several received placebo; per-sample allocation not given. For vaccine and placebo recipients, the sequenced repertoires came from samples collected on day 63 after the first injection. In Cohort 1b, about 25 adults aged 18-55 years were enrolled at a single site in Boston, USA, between 29 July and 7 August 2020. Ad26.COV2.S consisted of a replication-incompetent adenovirus type 26 vector by which a prefusion-stabilized SARS-CoV-2 spike protein from the original Wuhan strain was expressed.

The V and J segments used are TRBV3-1 (or the pseudogene TRBV3-2) and TRBJ1-1, with 9 central nucleotides matching TRBD1. The clonotype originates from a person aged 18 to 65 who received the Ad26.COV2.S COVID-19 vaccine or a placebo. The sample consisted of peripheral blood, taken in a trial of Ad26.COV2.S vaccine versus placebo. DNA sequence: TGTGCCAGCCGACCGAACAGGGGGCATTTTGTGGCTTTCTTT. Its product reads: CASRPNRGHFVAFF.